A selection of T cell receptor beta chains follows, all from one sample in a study of shared clonotypes between healthy human individuals. The protocol was immunoSEQ multiplex PCR, while the TCRdb copy is restricted to in-frame clones and leaves out a portion. The sample shows about 580,000 clones, roughly 98% of them seen only once. Sequencing was done on a sample of naive CD8+ T cells sorted from blood. The receptors were sampled from a man aged 30 to 45 in good health. The CDR3 runs from the conserved cysteine through the conserved F or W. The D gene is left open where the match is weak. Part of the rows lack a size; the others show once, few, many or a class for expanded clones.

J | D | V | size | DNA | CDR3
TRBJ2-7 | NA | TRBV7-9 | NA | TGTGCCAGCAGCTCAGTGCGGGACATATCCTACGAGCAGTACTTC | CASSSVRDISYEQYF
TRBJ2-7 | TRBD2 | TRBV10-2 | NA | TGCGCCAGCATCCGAGAGCGGGGCTACGAGCAGTACTTC | CASIRERGYEQYF
TRBJ2-1 | NA | TRBV29-1 | NA | TGCAGCGTTGACCCCGGATCCTTATACAATGAGCAGTTCTTC | CSVDPGSLYNEQFF
TRBJ2-3 | TRBD2 | TRBV11-2 | NA | TGTGCCAGCAGCTTACGACTAGCCTGGGAGGCAGATACGCAGTATTTT | CASSLRLAWEADTQYF
TRBJ2-7 | TRBD2 | TRBV27 | NA | TGTGCCAGCAGTTATAGCGGGGGGCCTATCAAGCAGTACTTC | CASSYSGGPIKQYF
TRBJ2-5 | NA | TRBV9 | NA | TGTGCCAGCAGCAACTCCCTGGTCCCGTCGGAGACCCAGTACTTC | CASSNSLVPSETQYF
TRBJ2-7 | NA | TRBV27 | NA | TGTGCCAGCAGTTTCCACAAGAGCTACGAGCAGTACTTC | CASSFHKSYEQYF
TRBJ2-1 | NA | TRBV2 | once | TGTGCCAGCAGTGCTTGGGGTAGCGTAGACGTCTCCTACAATGAGCAGTTCTTC | CASSAWGSVDVSYNEQFF
TRBJ2-7 | NA | TRBV20-1 | NA | TGCAGTGCTCCGGGCCCCTACGAGCAGTACTTC | CSAPGPYEQYF
TRBJ2-1 | NA | TRBV6-5 | NA | TGTGCCAGTCGTATTCAGGGCAATGAGCAGTTCTTC | CASRIQGNEQFF
TRBJ2-7 | NA | TRBV11-2 | NA | TGTGCCAGCAGAGAGGTTGGGACATTCATCTACGAGCAGTACTTC | CASREVGTFIYEQYF
TRBJ2-7 | NA | TRBV11-2 | NA | TGTGCCAGCAGCTTAGTGTCCTTCAGGGACTACGAGCAGTACTTC | CASSLVSFRDYEQYF
TRBJ2-1 | TRBD2 | TRBV11-2 | NA | TGTGCCAGCAGCTTTGGGACTACAGCCTATGAGCAGTTCTTC | CASSFGTTAYEQFF
TRBJ2-7 | NA | TRBV28 | NA | TGTGCCAGCACCGAAACAGGTTACCCCCGCCTTTACGAGCAGTACTTC | CASTETGYPRLYEQYF
TRBJ2-7 | NA | TRBV28 | once | TGTGCCAGCAGTTTATTACCAGGCCAACTGGGCTACGAGCAGTACTTC | CASSLLPGQLGYEQYF
TRBJ2-5 | NA | TRBV7-2 | NA | TGTGCCAGCAGCTTTACAGACAACCTCGGAGAGACCCAGTACTTC | CASSFTDNLGETQYF
TRBJ2-5 | NA | TRBV2 | NA | TGTGCCAGCAGAGGAGAGACCCAGTACTTC | CASRGETQYF
TRBJ2-3 | NA | TRBV7-9 | NA | TGTGCCAGCATGCTGATAAAGGGAACAGATACGCAGTATTTT | CASMLIKGTDTQYF
TRBJ2-1 | TRBD2 | TRBV5-1 | NA | TGCGCCAGCAGCTTGGGTCCACTAGCGGGAGGGGATGATGAGCAGTTCTTC | CASSLGPLAGGDDEQFF
TRBJ1-5 | NA | TRBV7-9 | NA | TGTGCCAGCAGCTTAGGGCGGGGAGGGGATCAGCCCCAGCATTTT | CASSLGRGGDQPQHF
TRBJ1-5 | NA | TRBV19 | NA | TGTGCCAGTAGTCTCGGAGGGTTGGGTCAGCCCCAGCATTTT | CASSLGGLGQPQHF
TRBJ2-7 | NA | TRBV15 | NA | TGTGCCACCAGCAGTGAGGATTACGAGCAGTACTTC | CATSSEDYEQYF
TRBJ2-3 | NA | TRBV5-5 | NA | TGTGCCAGCAGTCTGCTATATACGCAGTATTTT | CASSLLYTQYF
TRBJ1-2 | NA | TRBV5-5 | NA | TGTGCCAGCAGCTTGGGAGGTGGGAACTATGGCTACACCTTC | CASSLGGGNYGYTF
TRBJ2-3 | TRBD2 | TRBV9 | NA | TGTGCCACGGGGCGGGAGATGGCAGATACGCAGTATTTT | CATGREMADTQYF
TRBJ1-1 | TRBD1 | TRBV5-6 | NA | TGTGCCAGCAGCTTAGGACAGGGGGCCGGCATGAACACTGAAGCTTTCTTT | CASSLGQGAGMNTEAFF
TRBJ2-7 | TRBD1 | TRBV19 | NA | TGTGCCAGCAAGAAAACCGGGACAGGGCGGTACGAGCAGTACTTC | CASKKTGTGRYEQYF
TRBJ1-5 | NA | TRBV9 | NA | TGTGCCAGCAGCGTAGCCCCCGGGGGTGAGCCCCAGCATTTT | CASSVAPGGEPQHF